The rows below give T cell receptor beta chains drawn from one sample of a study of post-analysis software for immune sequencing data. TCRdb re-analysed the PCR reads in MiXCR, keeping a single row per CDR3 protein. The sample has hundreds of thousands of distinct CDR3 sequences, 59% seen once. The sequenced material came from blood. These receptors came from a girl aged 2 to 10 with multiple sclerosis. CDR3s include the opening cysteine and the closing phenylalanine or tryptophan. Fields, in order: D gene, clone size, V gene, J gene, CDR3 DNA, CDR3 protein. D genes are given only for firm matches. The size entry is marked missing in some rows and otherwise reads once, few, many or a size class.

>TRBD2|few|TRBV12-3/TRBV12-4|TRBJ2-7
TGTGCCAGCAGTTGGGCGGGAGGGCCCCACGAGCAGTACTTC
CASSWAGGPHEQYF
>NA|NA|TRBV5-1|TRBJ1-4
TGCGCCAGCAGCTCTGAGGGACGTGAAAAACTGTTTTTT
CASSSEGREKLFF
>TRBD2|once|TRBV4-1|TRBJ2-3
TGCGCCAGCAGCCAAGATGCCGGGGGGGCCGTGATCAGCACAGATACGCAGTATTTT
CASSQDAGGAVISTDTQYF
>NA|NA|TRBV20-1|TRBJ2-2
TGCAGTGCGACCAGAACTTTGAACACCGGGGAGCTGTTTTTT
CSATRTLNTGELFF
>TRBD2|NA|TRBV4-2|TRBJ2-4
TGTGCCAGCAGCCAAGTCCCGGGACCCATCTTTAGCGGGAGTCCCCTACAAGCCAAAAACATTCAGTACTTC
CASSQVPGPIFSGSPLQAKNIQYF
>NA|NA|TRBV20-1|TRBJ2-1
TGCAGTGCTAGGCATATAGCGTCTATGTACAATGAGCAGTTCTTC
CSARHIASMYNEQFF
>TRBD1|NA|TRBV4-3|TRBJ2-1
TGCGCCACCCTTCGGGGGGAACAGGGGGCGAGCAATGAGCAGTTCTTC
CATLRGEQGASNEQFF
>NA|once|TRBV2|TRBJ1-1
TGTGCCAGCACCGAAGGAGGGGTGGGCACTGAAGCTTTCTTT
CASTEGGVGTEAFF
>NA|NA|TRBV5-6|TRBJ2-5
TGTGCCAGCAGCTTGCGGGGACGGGGGAGGAGGGAGACCCAGTACTTC
CASSLRGRGRRETQYF
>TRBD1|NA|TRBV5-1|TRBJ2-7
TGCGCCAGCAGTCTTGGGGGGACAGGGATGGTCGGCTACGAGCAGTACTTC
CASSLGGTGMVGYEQYF
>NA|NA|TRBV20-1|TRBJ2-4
TGCAGTGCCATTGCCGGGACCAAAAACATTCAGTACTTC
CSAIAGTKNIQYF
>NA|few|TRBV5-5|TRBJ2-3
TGTGCCAGCAGCTTTGATGGCACAGATACGCAGTATTTT
CASSFDGTDTQYF
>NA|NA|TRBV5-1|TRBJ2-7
TGCGCCAGCAGCCCTGGGACGGATCGCTACGAGCAGTACTTC
CASSPGTDRYEQYF